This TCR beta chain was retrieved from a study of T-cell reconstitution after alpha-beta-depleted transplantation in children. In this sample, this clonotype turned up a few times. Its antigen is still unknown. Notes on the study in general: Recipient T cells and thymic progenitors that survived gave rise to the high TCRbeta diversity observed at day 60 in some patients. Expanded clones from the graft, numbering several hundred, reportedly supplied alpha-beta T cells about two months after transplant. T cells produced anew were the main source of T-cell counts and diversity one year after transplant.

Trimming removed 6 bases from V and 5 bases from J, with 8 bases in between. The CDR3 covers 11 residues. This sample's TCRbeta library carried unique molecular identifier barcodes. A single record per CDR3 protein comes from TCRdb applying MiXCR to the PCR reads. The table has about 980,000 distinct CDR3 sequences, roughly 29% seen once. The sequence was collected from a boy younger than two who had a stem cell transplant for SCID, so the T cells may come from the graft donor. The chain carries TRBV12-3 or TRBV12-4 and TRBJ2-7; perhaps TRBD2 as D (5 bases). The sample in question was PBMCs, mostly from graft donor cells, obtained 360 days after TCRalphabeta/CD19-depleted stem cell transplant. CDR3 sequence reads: CASSIGNEQYF. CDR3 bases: TGTGCCAGCAGCATCGGGAACGAGCAGTACTTC.